Listed here is a single T cell receptor beta chain. The data were obtained in a study of cytomegalovirus exposure and HLA in healthy donors. 60 Vbeta and 13 Jbeta primers were used in PCR. The method was immunoSEQ multiplex PCR; TCRdb's version includes in-frame clones alone and lacks a portion of them. This sample has more than 100,000 clones, with around 80% found just once. Sequenced: PBMCs. The receptor was isolated from a female donor in good health and CMV-seropositive.

The CDR3 loop reads CASSRTSGLTDTQYF. The CDR3 bases are TGCGCCAGCAGCCGGACTAGCGGACTCACAGATACGCAGTATTTT. V usage is TRBV5-1 and J usage is TRBJ2-3; 10 nucleotides agree with TRBD2. The CDR3 contains 15 residues. The ends lost 4 bases at V and 2 bases at J; junction bases unmatched: 4. Germline V gene data show CDR1 as SGHRS and CDR2 as YFSETQ.